This TCR beta chain originates from a study of blood T cells in healthy people across ages. Samples had at least 7 million PBMCs isolated from them. Then a second PCR, running about 6 to 12 cycles, was carried out with a sample-barcoded 5' primer and a J-beta primer mix. From the 5' RACE reads, TCRdb called clonotypes with MiXCR, one entry per CDR3 protein. The data show 700,000 to 1,000,000 distinct CDR3 sequences, around 42% seen once. Germline lookup yields CDR1 KGHSH and CDR2 LQKENI. This CDR3 contains 16 residues. Trimming cost V 3 bases and J 3 bases; bases outside gene matches: 8. This clonotype was recorded at least ten times.

V gene TRBV18 combines with J gene TRBJ2-7; 10 bases line up with TRBD1. This clonotype was sampled from a man between 60 and 70 years old in good health. Sequenced: blood. The CDR3 loop is CASSPPGTGVLYEQYF. The CDR3 bases are TGTGCCAGCTCACCCCCCGGGACAGGGGTTCTCTACGAGCAGTACTTC.